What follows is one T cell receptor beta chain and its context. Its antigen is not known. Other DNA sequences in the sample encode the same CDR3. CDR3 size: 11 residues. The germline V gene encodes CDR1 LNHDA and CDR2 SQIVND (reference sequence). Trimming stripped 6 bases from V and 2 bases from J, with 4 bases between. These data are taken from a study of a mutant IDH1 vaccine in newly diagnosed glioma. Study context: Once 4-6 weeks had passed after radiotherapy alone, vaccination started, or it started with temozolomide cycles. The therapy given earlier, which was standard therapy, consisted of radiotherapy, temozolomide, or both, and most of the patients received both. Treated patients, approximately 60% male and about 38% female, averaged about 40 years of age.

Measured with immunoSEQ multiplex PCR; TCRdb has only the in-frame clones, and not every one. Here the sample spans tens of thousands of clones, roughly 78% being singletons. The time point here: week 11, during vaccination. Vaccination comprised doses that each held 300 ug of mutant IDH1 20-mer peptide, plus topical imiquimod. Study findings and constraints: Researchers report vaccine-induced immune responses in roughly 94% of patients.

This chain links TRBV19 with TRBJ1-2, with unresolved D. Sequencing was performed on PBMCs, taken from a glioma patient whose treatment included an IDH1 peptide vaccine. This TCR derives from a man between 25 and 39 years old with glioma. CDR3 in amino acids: CASRDNYGYTF. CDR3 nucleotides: TGTGCCAGTAGGGACAACTATGGCTACACCTTC.